Below, one T cell receptor (beta chain) is given with its context. Its specificity is not known. The CDR3 loop spans 16 amino acids. After removal of 9 bases from V and 5 bases from J, the junction contained 16 bases not matched to a gene. Germline-derived CDR1 and CDR2 are LNHDA and SQIVND (reference sequence). The data are from a study of OX40 agonist ivuxolimab in advanced cancers. The wider study: While on treatment, patients had intravenous ivuxolimab at 0.01 to 10 mg/kg every 2 weeks.

Profiling relied on immunoSEQ multiplex PCR, and the TCRdb table lists in-frame clones only, not all of them. Among just under 85,000 clones, around 78% were seen once, and the ten largest hold about 0.8%. Study-level points and caveats: Low normalized clonal expansion also occurred in some nonresponding patients.

This chain connects TRBV19 to TRBJ1-1; 9 nucleotides line up with TRBD1. Source: CD4+ or CD8+ T cells sorted from blood, taken in a trial of the OX40 agonist ivuxolimab. This sequence originates from an adult with an advanced solid tumor such as melanoma, head and neck, liver or kidney cancer. CDR3 sequence: CASRPGQGRFGTEAFF. CDR3 in DNA: TGTGCCAGCCGACCGGGACAGGGCCGCTTTGGGACTGAAGCTTTCTTT.